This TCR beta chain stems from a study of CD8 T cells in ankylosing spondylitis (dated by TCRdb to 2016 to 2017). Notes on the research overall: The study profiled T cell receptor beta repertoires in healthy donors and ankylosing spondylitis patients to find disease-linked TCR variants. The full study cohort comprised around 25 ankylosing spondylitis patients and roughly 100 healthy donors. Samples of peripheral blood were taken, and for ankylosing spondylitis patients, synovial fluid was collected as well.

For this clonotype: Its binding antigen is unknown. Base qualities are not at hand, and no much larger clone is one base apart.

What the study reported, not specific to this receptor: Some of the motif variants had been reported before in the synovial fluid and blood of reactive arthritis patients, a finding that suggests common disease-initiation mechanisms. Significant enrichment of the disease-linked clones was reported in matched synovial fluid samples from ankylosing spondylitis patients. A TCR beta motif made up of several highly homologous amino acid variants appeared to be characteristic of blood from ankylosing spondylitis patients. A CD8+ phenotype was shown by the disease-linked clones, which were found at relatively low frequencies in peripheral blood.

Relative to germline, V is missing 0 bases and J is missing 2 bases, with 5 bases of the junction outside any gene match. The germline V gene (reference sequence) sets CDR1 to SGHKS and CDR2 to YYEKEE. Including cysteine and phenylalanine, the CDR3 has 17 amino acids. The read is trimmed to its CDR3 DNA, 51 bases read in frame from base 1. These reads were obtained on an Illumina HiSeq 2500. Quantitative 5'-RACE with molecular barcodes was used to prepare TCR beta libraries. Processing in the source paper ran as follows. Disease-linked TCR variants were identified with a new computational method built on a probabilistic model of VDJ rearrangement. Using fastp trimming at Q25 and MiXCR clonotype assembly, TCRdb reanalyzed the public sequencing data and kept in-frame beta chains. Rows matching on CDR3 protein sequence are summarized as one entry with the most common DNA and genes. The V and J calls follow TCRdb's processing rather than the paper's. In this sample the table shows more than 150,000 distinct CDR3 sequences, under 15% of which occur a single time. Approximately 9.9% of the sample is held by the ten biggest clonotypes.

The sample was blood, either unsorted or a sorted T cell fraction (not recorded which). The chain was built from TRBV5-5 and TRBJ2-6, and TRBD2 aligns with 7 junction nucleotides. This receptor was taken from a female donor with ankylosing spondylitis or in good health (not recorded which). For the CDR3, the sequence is CASSLVSGGPGANVLTF. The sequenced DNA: TGTGCCAGCAGCTTGGTATCGGGAGGTCCTGGGGCCAACGTCCTGACTTTC.